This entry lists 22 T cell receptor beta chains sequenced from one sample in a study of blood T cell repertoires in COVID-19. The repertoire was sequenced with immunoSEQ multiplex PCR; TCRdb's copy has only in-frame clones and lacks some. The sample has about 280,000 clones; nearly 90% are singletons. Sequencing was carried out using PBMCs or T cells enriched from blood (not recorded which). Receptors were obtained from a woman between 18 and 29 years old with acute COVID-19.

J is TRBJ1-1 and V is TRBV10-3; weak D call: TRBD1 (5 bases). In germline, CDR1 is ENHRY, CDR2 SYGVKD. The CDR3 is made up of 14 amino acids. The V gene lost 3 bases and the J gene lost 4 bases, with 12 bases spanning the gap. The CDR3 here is CAISDRDESTEAFF. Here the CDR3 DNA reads TGTGCCATCAGTGACAGGGATGAGAGCACTGAAGCTTTCTTT.

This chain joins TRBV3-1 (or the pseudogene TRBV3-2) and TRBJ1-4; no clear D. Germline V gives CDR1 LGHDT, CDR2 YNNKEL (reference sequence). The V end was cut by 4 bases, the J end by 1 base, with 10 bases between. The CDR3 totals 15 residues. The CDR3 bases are TGTGCCAGCAGCCCTACCGGGAAAACTAATGAAAAACTGTTTTTT. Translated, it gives CASSPTGKTNEKLFF.

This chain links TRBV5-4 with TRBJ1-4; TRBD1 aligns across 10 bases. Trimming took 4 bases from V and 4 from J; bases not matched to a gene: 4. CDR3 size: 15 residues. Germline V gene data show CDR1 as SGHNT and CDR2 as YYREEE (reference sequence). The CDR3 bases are TGTGCCAGCAGCGCGGGGACAGGGGTTAATGAAAAACTGTTTTTT. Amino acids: CASSAGTGVNEKLFF.

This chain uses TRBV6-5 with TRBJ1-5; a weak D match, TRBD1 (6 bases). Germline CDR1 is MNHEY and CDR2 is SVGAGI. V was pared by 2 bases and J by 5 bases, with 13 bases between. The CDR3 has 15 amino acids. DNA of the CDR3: TGTGCCAGCAGTTACACACAGGGTAGGGATCAGCCCCAGCATTTT. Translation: CASSYTQGRDQPQHF.

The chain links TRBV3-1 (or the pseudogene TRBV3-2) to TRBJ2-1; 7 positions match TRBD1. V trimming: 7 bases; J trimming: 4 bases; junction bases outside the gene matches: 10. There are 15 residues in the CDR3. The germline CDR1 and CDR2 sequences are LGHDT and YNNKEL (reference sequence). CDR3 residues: CASTLGTDPYNEQFF. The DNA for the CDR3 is TGTGCCAGCACCCTCGGGACAGACCCGTACAATGAGCAGTTCTTC.

The CDR3 DNA reads TGCGCCAGCAGCCAAGTGACAGGGGTCACCTACGAGCAGTACTTC. Translated, it gives CASSQVTGVTYEQYF. V gene TRBV4-1 combines with J gene TRBJ2-7; the match to TRBD1 covers 8 bases. Germline-derived CDR1 and CDR2 are MGHRA and YSYEKL. The CDR3 has 15 residues. With V trimmed by 1 base and J by 2 bases, 4 bases remained unmatched.

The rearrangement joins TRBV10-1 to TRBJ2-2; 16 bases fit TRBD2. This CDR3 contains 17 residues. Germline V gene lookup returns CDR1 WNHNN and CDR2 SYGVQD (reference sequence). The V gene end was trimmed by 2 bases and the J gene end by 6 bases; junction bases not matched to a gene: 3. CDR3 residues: CASSEGTSGRAAGELFF. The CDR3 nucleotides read TGCGCCAGCAGTGAGGGGACTAGCGGGAGGGCGGCCGGGGAGCTGTTTTTT.

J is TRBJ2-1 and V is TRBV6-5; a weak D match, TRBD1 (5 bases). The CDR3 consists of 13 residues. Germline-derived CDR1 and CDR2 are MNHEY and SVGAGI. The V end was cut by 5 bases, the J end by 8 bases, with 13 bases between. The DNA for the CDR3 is TGTGCCAGCAGTAGACAGATTGGATATGAGCAGTTCTTC. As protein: CASSRQIGYEQFF.

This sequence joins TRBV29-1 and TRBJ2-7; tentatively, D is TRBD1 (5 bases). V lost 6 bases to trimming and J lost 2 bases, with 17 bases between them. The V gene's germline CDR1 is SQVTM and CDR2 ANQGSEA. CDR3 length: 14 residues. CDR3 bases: TGCAGCGTCGCTCAGGGATTAACCCCCTACGAGCAGTACTTC. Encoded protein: CSVAQGLTPYEQYF.

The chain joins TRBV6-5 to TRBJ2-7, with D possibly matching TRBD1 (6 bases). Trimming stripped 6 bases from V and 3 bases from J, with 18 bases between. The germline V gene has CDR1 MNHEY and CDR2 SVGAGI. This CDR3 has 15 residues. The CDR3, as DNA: TGTGCCAGCAGCACTGACAGGTCCGGGCGCTACGAGCAGTACTTC. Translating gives CASSTDRSGRYEQYF.

The chain's CDR3 is CASSKRGTGVTGELFF. The CDR3 DNA sequence: TGTGCCAGCAGCAAGCGCGGGACAGGGGTCACCGGGGAGCTGTTTTTT. The V gene is TRBV21-1, the J gene TRBJ2-2; TRBD1 is the table's D call and was not checked against the DNA. TRBV21-1 is flagged as a pseudogene. CDR3 length equals 16 residues.

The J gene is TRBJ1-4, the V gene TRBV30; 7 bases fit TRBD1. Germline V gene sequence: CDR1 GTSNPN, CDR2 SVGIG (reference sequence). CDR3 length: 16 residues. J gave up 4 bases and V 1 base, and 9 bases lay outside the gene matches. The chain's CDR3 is CAWSGAPTGFNEKLFF. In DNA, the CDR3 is TGTGCCTGGAGTGGGGCCCCGACAGGGTTTAATGAAAAACTGTTTTTT.

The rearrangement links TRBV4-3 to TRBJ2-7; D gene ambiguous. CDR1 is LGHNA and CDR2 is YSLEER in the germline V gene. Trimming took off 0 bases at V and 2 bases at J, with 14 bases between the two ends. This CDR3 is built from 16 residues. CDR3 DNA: TGCGCCAGCAGCCAAGAGCTGTCGGTCCCGACCTACGAGCAGTACTTC. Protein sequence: CASSQELSVPTYEQYF.

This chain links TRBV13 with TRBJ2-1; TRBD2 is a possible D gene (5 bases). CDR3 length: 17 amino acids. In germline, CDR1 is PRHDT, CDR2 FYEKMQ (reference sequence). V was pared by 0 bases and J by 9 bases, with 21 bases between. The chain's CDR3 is CASSLGTGKRSLGEQFF. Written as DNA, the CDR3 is TGTGCCAGCAGCTTAGGTACGGGGAAGCGGAGCCTTGGTGAGCAGTTCTTC.

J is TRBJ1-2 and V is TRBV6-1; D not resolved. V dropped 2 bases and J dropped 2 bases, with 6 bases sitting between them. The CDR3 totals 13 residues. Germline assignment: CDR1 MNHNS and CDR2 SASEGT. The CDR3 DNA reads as TGTGCCAGCAGTGAACTACAGAACTATGGCTACACCTTC. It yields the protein CASSELQNYGYTF.

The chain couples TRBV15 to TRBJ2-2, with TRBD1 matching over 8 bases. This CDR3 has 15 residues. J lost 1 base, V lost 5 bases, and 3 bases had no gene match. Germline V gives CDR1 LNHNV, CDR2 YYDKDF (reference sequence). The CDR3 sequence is CATSFGQGNTGELFF. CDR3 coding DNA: TGTGCCACCAGCTTCGGACAGGGGAACACCGGGGAGCTGTTTTTT.

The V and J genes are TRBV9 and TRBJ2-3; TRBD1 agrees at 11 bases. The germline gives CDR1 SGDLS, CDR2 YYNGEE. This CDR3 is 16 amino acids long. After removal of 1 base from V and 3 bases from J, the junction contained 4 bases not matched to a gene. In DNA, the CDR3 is TGTGCCAGCAGCGTACACGGGACAGGGGGAACAGATACGCAGTATTTT. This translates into CASSVHGTGGTDTQYF.

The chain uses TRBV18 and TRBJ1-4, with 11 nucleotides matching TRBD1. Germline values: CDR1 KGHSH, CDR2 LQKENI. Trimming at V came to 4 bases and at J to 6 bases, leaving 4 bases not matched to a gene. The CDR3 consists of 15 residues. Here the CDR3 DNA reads TGTGCCAGCTCACTTCCGGGACAGGGGGATGAAAAACTGTTTTTT. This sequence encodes CASSLPGQGDEKLFF.

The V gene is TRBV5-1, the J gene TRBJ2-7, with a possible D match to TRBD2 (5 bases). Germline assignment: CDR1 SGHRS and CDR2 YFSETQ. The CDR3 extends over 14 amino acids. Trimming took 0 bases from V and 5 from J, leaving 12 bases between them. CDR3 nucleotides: TGCGCCAGCAGCTTGGTGGGAGTACGCGACGAGCAGTACTTC. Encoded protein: CASSLVGVRDEQYF.

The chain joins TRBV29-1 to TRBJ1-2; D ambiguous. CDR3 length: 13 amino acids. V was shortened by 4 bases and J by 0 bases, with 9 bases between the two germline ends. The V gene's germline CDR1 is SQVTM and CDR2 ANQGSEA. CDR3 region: CSVARSTNYGYTF. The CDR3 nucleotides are TGCAGCGTTGCAAGGAGTACTAACTATGGCTACACCTTC.

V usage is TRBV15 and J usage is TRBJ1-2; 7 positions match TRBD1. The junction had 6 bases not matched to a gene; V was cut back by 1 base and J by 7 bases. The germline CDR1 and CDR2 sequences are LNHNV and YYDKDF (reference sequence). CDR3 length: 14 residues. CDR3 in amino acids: CATSRARDSAGYTF. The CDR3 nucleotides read TGTGCCACCAGCAGAGCGCGGGACAGCGCTGGCTACACCTTC.

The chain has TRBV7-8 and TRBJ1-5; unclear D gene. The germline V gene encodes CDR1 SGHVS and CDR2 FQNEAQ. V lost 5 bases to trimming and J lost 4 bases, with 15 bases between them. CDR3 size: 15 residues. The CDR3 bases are TGTGCCAGCAGCCCACTTCGGACGGGGAATCAGCCCCAGCATTTT. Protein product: CASSPLRTGNQPQHF.